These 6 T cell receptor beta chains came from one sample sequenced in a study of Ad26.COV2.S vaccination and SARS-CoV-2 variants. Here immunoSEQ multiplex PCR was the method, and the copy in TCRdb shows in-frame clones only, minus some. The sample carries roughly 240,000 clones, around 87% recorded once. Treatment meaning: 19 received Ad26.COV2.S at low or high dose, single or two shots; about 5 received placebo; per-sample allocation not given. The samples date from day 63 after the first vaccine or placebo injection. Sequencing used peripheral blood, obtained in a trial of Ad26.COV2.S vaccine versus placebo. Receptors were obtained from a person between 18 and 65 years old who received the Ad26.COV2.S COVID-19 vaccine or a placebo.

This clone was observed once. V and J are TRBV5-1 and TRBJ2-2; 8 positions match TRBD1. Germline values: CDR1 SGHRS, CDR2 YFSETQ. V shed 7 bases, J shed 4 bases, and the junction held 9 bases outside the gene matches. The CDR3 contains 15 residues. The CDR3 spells CASFTQGAGTGELFF. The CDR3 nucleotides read TGCGCCAGCTTTACCCAGGGGGCAGGCACCGGGGAGCTGTTTTTT.

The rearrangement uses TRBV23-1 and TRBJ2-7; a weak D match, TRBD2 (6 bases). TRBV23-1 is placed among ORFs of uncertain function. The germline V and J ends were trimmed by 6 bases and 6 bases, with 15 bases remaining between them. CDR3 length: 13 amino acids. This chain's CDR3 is CASSLTEGFEQYF. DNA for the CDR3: TGCGCCAGCAGCCTTACGGAGGGTTTCGAGCAGTACTTC.

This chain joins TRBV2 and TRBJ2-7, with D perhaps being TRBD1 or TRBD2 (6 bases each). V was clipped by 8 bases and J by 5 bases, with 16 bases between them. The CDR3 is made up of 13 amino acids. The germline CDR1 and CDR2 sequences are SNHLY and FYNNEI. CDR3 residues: CASGGLRGDEQYF. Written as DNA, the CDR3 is TGTGCCAGCGGGGGGCTCAGGGGCGACGAGCAGTACTTC. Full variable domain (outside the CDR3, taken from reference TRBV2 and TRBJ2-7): EPEVTQTPSHQVTQMGQEVILRCVPISNHLYFYWYRQILGQKVEFLVSFYNNEISEKSEIFDDQFSVERPDGSNFTLKIRSTKLEDSAMYFCASGGLRGDEQYFGPGTRLTVT.

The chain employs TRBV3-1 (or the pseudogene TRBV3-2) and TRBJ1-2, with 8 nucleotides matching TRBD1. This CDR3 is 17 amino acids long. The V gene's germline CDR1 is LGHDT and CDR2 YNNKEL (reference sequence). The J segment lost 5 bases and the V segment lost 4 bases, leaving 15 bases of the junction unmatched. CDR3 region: CASSPTLILQGGYGYTF. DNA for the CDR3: TGTGCCAGCAGCCCCACCCTAATACTACAGGGGGGTTATGGCTACACCTTC.

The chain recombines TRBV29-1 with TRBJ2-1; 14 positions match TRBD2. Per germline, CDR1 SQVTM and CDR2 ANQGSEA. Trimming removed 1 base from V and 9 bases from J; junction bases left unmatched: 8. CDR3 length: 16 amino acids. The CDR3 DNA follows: TGCAGCGTTGAAGTTAGGGGACTAGCGGGAGCGGTTGAGCAGTTCTTC. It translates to CSVEVRGLAGAVEQFF.

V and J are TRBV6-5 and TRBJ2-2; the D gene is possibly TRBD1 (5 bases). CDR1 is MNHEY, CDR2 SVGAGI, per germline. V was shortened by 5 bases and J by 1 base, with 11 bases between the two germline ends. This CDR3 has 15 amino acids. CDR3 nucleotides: TGTGCCAGCAGTACCTACGACAGGAACACCGGGGAGCTGTTTTTT. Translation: CASSTYDRNTGELFF.